The clone carrying this T cell receptor beta chain was detected only a few times. The antigen is undetermined. The time point was: pre-sensitization, week 0. Treatment given: therapeutic diphenylcyclopropenone sensitization with weekly scalp DPC. Investigators collected blood before applying each patch test. Using its own MiXCR run on the RACE reads, TCRdb lists one record per CDR3 protein. Of some 250,000 distinct CDR3 sequences detected, 7.5% to 8% appear once; the ten largest clones hold about 1.2%. This specimen comes from a study of human T cells and chemical hapten exposure. Study-wide results and caveats: Expanded TCRs clustered into significantly more large CDR3 similarity groups than controls, the analysis revealed.

Trimming removed 2 bases from V and 1 base from J, with 11 bases in between. CDR3 length: 15 amino acids. The rearrangement links TRBV12-3 or TRBV12-4 to TRBJ1-1; D is perhaps TRBD1 (5 bases). The sequence was obtained from a man younger than 35 with alopecia areata. Some clones in this sample may be carry-over from other donors' samples. Specimen: whole blood, collected in connection with sensitization to the hapten diphenylcyclopropenone (DPC). CDR3 sequence (DNA): TGTGCCAGCAGTTTAAAGACTGGACAGAACACTGAAGCTTTCTTT. Amino acid sequence: CASSLKTGQNTEAFF.